A few counts support the clone carrying this TCR beta chain. Its antigen remains unidentified. The data stem from a study of shared clonotypes between healthy human individuals. It was at deep level that the assay was run. Method: immunoSEQ multiplex PCR; TCRdb's copy keeps in-frame clones and lacks some. This sample has over 2 million clones; approximately 90% occur once, and the top ten carry around 0.38%. Germline V gene sequence: CDR1 SGHTA, CDR2 FQGTGA. The CDR3 is 13 residues long. Trimming stripped 4 bases from V and 8 bases from J, with 14 bases between. The study's findings and limits: Some clonotypes were shared by all four sorted-subset donors, while others were not shared. The non-shared ones had lower generation probabilities than the shared ones. With several donors compared, about 5% of naive CD4 clonotypes were shared.

The genes are TRBV7-3 and TRBJ1-1; D unresolved. Sequenced input: naive CD4+ T cells from PBMCs. Subset in this sample: CD45RA+ positively selected. The origin of this receptor is a man between 18 and 29 years old in good health. Some clones in this sample may be carry-over from other donors' samples. CDR3 amino acids: CASSSGNTVEAFF. DNA of the CDR3: TGTGCCAGCAGCTCTGGAAACACCGTAGAAGCTTTCTTT.